This TCR beta chain was sequenced during a study of blood T cell repertoires in COVID-19. Study context: Samples representing acute and convalescent COVID-19 were sourced from the United States, Italy and Spain.

Original methodology: Amplified reference gene primers provided the basis for estimating nucleated cell counts. Using immunoSEQ multiplex PCR, the repertoire was profiled, and TCRdb retains in-frame clones only, with some absent. V and J calls and clone size are given by that table; D and trimming were obtained from the DNA. The data contain 60,000 to 65,000 clones, 70% to 90% of them singletons. The specimen sequenced was peripheral blood. The clonotype originates from a man aged 45-65 years with active COVID-19.

The CDR3 sequence is CASSQTIQGPTNYGYTF. The CDR3 region has the DNA TGTGCCAGCAGCCAAACTATACAGGGACCTACGAACTATGGCTACACCTTC. The chain has TRBV4-2 and TRBJ1-2; D perhaps matches TRBD1 (6 bases). Germline CDR1 LGHNA, CDR2 YNFKEQ. Trimming took off 2 bases at V and 2 bases at J, with 18 bases between the two ends. This CDR3 has 17 residues.